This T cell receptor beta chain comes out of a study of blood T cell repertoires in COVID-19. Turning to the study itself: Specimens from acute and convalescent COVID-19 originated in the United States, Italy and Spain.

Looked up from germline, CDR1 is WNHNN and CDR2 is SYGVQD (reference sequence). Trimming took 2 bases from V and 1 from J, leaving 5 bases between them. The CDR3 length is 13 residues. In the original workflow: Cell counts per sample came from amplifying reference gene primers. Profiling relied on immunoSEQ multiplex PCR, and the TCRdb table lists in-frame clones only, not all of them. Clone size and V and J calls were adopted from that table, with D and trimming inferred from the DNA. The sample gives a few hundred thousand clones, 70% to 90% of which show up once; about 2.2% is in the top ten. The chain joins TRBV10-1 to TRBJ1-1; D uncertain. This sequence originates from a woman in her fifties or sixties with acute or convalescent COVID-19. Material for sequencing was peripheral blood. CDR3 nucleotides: TGCGCCAGCAGTGAGACGGGGAACACTGAAGCTTTCTTT. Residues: CASSETGNTEAFF.